A single sample is the source of the 24 T cell receptor beta chains below, sequenced in a study of coeliac disease. The repertoire was sequenced with immunoSEQ multiplex PCR; TCRdb's copy has only in-frame clones and lacks some. This sample has 7,500 to 9,500 clones, with around three fifths found just once. Specimen: intraepithelial lymphocytes from the gut. The receptors derive from a woman aged 55-75 years with celiac disease.

The chain links TRBV6-1 to TRBJ1-1; no clear D. The germline gives CDR1 MNHNS, CDR2 SASEGT. This CDR3 has 14 residues. Trimming stripped 6 bases from V and 2 bases from J, with 13 bases between. CDR3 bases: TGTGCCAGCAGACTTTTGGACTCCAACACTGAAGCTTTCTTT. Translation: CASRLLDSNTEAFF.

This clone came up a few times. This chain joins TRBV7-9 and TRBJ2-5, with D tentatively TRBD2 (6 bases). There are 13 residues in the CDR3. With 1 base removed from V and 5 bases from J, the gap between germline ends came to 8 bases. Germline CDR1 and CDR2: SEHNR and FQNEAQ (reference sequence). The CDR3 here is CASSLGAGETQYF. The CDR3 bases are TGTGCCAGCAGCTTAGGGGCGGGGGAGACCCAGTACTTC.

This clone ranks as large. The chain recombines TRBV5-1 with TRBJ1-6; no clear D gene. This CDR3 spans 12 amino acids. Germline V CDR1 and CDR2: SGHRS, YFSETQ. V was trimmed by 0 bases and J by 8 bases, leaving 3 bases between them. The CDR3 sequence: CASSLGDSPLHF. The DNA for the CDR3 is TGCGCCAGCAGCTTGGGCGATTCACCCCTCCACTTT. The whole variable domain, remainder taken from reference TRBV5-1 and TRBJ1-6, is KAGVTQTPRYLIKTRGQQVTLSCSPISGHRSVSWYQQTPGQGLQFLFEYFSETQRNKGNFPGRFSGRQFSNSRSEMNVSTLELGDSALYLCASSLGDSPLHFGNGTRLTVT.

The chain employs TRBV6-4 and TRBJ2-1; 10 nucleotides agree with TRBD2. With 3 bases clipped from V and 8 bases from J, the junction kept 7 bases outside the gene matches. This CDR3 is built from 15 residues. Germline V gene lookup returns CDR1 MRHNA and CDR2 SNTAGT. In nucleotides, the CDR3 is TGTGCCAGCAGTGAGAGAGCGGGGGGGCTTGATGAGCAGTTCTTC. Encoded protein: CASSERAGGLDEQFF.

The chain links TRBV28 to TRBJ1-4; 8 bases are shared with TRBD1. J lost 5 bases, V lost 6 bases, and 5 bases had no gene match. Germline V gene lookup returns CDR1 MDHEN and CDR2 SYDVKM. The CDR3 loop spans 14 amino acids. CDR3: CASSQGAGNEKLFF. The CDR3 bases are TGTGCCAGCAGCCAGGGGGCCGGGAATGAAAAACTGTTTTTT.

The genes are TRBV7-6 and TRBJ2-1; TRBD2 matches at 10 bases. With V trimmed by 4 bases and J by 4 bases, 13 bases remained unmatched. The CDR3 is 18 amino acids. Germline-derived CDR1 and CDR2 are SGHVS and FNYEAQ. The CDR3 DNA reads as TGTGCCAGCAGCTCCCTAGCGGGAGTGGAAGTGGGTTACAATGAGCAGTTCTTC. It yields the protein CASSSLAGVEVGYNEQFF. Variable domain in full (rest from reference TRBV7-6 and TRBJ2-1): GAGVSQSPRYKVTKRGQDVALRCDPISGHVSLYWYRQALGQGPEFLTYFNYEAQQDKSGLPNDRFSAERPEGSISTLTIQRTEQRDSAMYRCASSSLAGVEVGYNEQFFGPGTRLTVL.

The V and J genes are TRBV5-1 and TRBJ2-7; D perhaps matches TRBD1 (6 bases). The germline CDR1 and CDR2 sequences are SGHRS and YFSETQ. The germline V and J ends were trimmed by 3 bases and 6 bases, with 16 bases remaining between them. The CDR3 sequence is 14 residues long. CDR3 sequence: CASSWRTENGEQYF. DNA of the CDR3: TGCGCCAGCAGCTGGCGGACAGAAAACGGCGAGCAGTACTTC.

This clone was found a few times. This chain joins TRBV4-1 and TRBJ2-1; weak D call: TRBD1 (6 bases). Looked up from germline, CDR1 is MGHRA and CDR2 is YSYEKL. The CDR3 has 15 residues. V was clipped by 3 bases and J by 13 bases, with 22 bases between them. This CDR3 reads CASSHPHEGDNTQFF. DNA of the CDR3: TGCGCCAGCAGCCACCCCCATGAGGGGGACAATACCCAGTTCTTC.

Of note for this clone: Other DNA sequences in this sample translate to the same CDR3. The chain links TRBV11-2 to TRBJ2-7; 9 bases agree with TRBD2. V lost 0 bases, J lost 0 bases, and 3 bases stayed unmatched. This CDR3 has 16 residues. Germline-derived CDR1 and CDR2 are SGHAT and FQNNGV. The DNA for the CDR3 is TGTGCCAGCAGCTTAGAACCGGGACTAGCCTCCTACGAGCAGTACTTC. This encodes CASSLEPGLASYEQYF.

Only one count was recorded for this clone. V usage is TRBV7-3 and J usage is TRBJ1-6; TRBD1 matches at 9 bases. Germline V gives CDR1 SGHTA, CDR2 FQGTGA. The V segment lost 2 bases and the J segment 4 bases; nucleotides outside the gene matches: 0. This CDR3 region has 15 residues. DNA for the CDR3: TGTGCCAGCAGCTTAGGGACAGGGTATAATTCACCCCTCCACTTT. It encodes CASSLGTGYNSPLHF.

This sequence joins TRBV9 and TRBJ1-1; TRBD1 might be the D (5 bases). Trimming left V 0 bases short and J 3 bases short, with 12 bases between. Germline V gene data show CDR1 as SGDLS and CDR2 as YYNGEE. The CDR3 sequence is 15 residues long. The CDR3 is CASSVGGNRDTEAFF. The DNA for the CDR3 is TGTGCCAGCAGCGTAGGGGGCAATAGAGACACTGAAGCTTTCTTT. The complete variable domain, with remaining parts taken from reference TRBV9 and TRBJ1-1, reads DSGVTQTPKHLITATGQRVTLRCSPRSGDLSVYWYQQSLDQGLQFLIQYYNGEERAKGNILERFSAQQFPDLHSELNLSSLELGDSALYFCASSVGGNRDTEAFFGQGTRLTVV.

J is TRBJ2-1 and V is TRBV10-2; 7 bases match TRBD1. The CDR3 length is 14 residues. The V and J ends lost 8 bases and 2 bases, in that order; junction bases with no gene match: 6. Germline CDR1 reads WSHSY; CDR2 reads SAAADI. CDR3 sequence reads: CASRQGLAYNEQFF. DNA of the CDR3: TGCGCCAGCCGACAGGGATTGGCCTACAATGAGCAGTTCTTC.

The gene calls are TRBV13 and TRBJ2-5; D is possibly TRBD2 (5 bases). Deletions cut 4 bases from V and 2 bases from J, with 11 bases between. This CDR3 has 14 amino acids. Germline V gene lookup returns CDR1 PRHDT and CDR2 FYEKMQ (reference sequence). The CDR3 reads CASSSPGKQETQYF. The DNA for the CDR3 is TGTGCCAGCAGCTCCCCGGGGAAACAAGAGACCCAGTACTTC.

J is TRBJ2-1 and V is TRBV6-5, with D maybe TRBD2 (6 bases). Deletions cut 7 bases from V and 0 bases from J, with 13 bases between. This CDR3 has 15 residues. The germline V gene encodes CDR1 MNHEY and CDR2 SVGAGI. In DNA, the CDR3 is TGTGCCAGCAAAAATAGCGGCGGCTCCTACAATGAGCAGTTCTTC. It codes for CASKNSGGSYNEQFF.

This chain joins TRBV4-2 and TRBJ1-6, with 7 positions matching TRBD1. Trimming at V came to 4 bases and at J to 7 bases, leaving 7 bases not matched to a gene. The length of the CDR3 is 15 residues. Germline V gives CDR1 LGHNA, CDR2 YNFKEQ. The CDR3, as DNA: TGTGCCAGCAGCCTAGCCCCGGGACAGAATTCACCCCTCCACTTT. Its translation is CASSLAPGQNSPLHF.

V and J are TRBV7-8 and TRBJ1-3, with a weak D call TRBD1 (5 bases). CDR1 is SGHVS and CDR2 is FQNEAQ in the germline V gene. V lost 5 bases and J 1 base, leaving 12 bases between the germline ends. CDR3 length equals 15 residues. The DNA of the CDR3 is TGTGCCAGCAGCCTCAGCAGGGTATCTGGAAACACCATATATTTT. This codes for CASSLSRVSGNTIYF. Full variable domain (outside the CDR3, taken from reference TRBV7-8 and TRBJ1-3): GAGVSQSPRYKVAKRGQDVALRCDPISGHVSLFWYQQALGQGPEFLTYFQNEAQLDKSGLPSDRFFAERPEGSVSTLKIQRTQQEDSAVYLCASSLSRVSGNTIYFGEGSWLTVV.

This clone turned up a few times. The J gene is TRBJ2-5, the V gene TRBV7-2, with 9 bases fitting TRBD2. V trimming: 5 bases; J trimming: 1 base; junction bases outside the gene matches: 5. Germline CDR1 and CDR2: SGHTA and FQGNSA. The CDR3 spans 15 residues. CDR3 region: CASSIPLAGQETQYF. The DNA of the CDR3 is TGTGCCAGCAGCATACCACTAGCGGGCCAAGAGACCCAGTACTTC.

The rearrangement joins TRBV9 to TRBJ1-1; D unresolved. Deletions cut 0 bases from V and 5 bases from J, with 8 bases between. From germline, CDR1 is SGDLS and CDR2 YYNGEE. The CDR3 length is 13 residues. This CDR3 reads CASSVGLSTEAFF. CDR3 nucleotide sequence: TGTGCCAGCAGCGTAGGACTGTCTACTGAAGCTTTCTTT.

Notes on this clone: Sequence at one end of the junction differs from germline and may be a read error. The CDR3 DNA reads TGTGCCAGTAGGATAGCGGGGGACGTCTCCTACAATGAGCAGTTCTTC. This translates into CASRIAGDVSYNEQFF. The rearrangement joins TRBV19 to TRBJ2-1, with 9 nucleotides matching TRBD2. This CDR3 contains 16 residues. Per germline, CDR1 LNHDA and CDR2 SQIVND (reference sequence).

The chain uses TRBV5-4 and TRBJ2-1; weak D call: TRBD2 (6 bases). From germline, CDR1 is SGHNT and CDR2 YYREEE (reference sequence). Trimming took 7 bases from V and 6 from J, leaving 11 bases between them. This CDR3 comprises 12 residues. The chain's CDR3 is CASRSGSNEQFF. The CDR3 DNA sequence: TGTGCCAGCCGAAGCGGGTCCAATGAGCAGTTCTTC.

V is TRBV28 and J is TRBJ2-3, with D uncertain. The CDR3 is made up of 13 amino acids. Per the germline V gene, CDR1 is MDHEN and CDR2 is SYDVKM. With 6 bases removed from V and 6 bases from J, the gap between germline ends came to 13 bases. The CDR3 coding sequence is TGTGCCAGCAGCCCCCCCCGTCAGGATACGCAGTATTTT. It encodes CASSPPRQDTQYF.

The CDR3 nucleotides read TGTGCCAGCAGTAGGGGTATGGATGAAAAACTGTTTTTT. It encodes CASSRGMDEKLFF. The V and J genes are TRBV2 and TRBJ1-4; TRBD1 might be the D (5 bases). Trimming left V 5 bases short and J 6 bases short, with 10 bases between. Per germline, CDR1 SNHLY and CDR2 FYNNEI. The CDR3 loop spans 13 amino acids.

The chain has TRBV6-6 and TRBJ1-4; D uncertain. CDR1 and CDR2 (germline): MNHNY, SVGAGI (reference sequence). V was pared by 2 bases and J by 8 bases, with 12 bases between. This CDR3 contains 14 residues. CDR3 sequence: CASSYVWREEKLFF. DNA for the CDR3: TGTGCCAGCAGTTACGTGTGGAGAGAGGAAAAACTGTTTTTT.

The rearrangement uses TRBV11-2 and TRBJ2-3; a weak D match, TRBD1 (6 bases). From germline, CDR1 is SGHAT and CDR2 FQNNGV. The V gene lost 6 bases and the J gene lost 6 bases, with 19 bases spanning the gap. This CDR3 spans 15 amino acids. The CDR3 protein is CASSPGQYTTDTQYF. The CDR3 DNA reads TGTGCCAGCAGTCCCGGACAGTACACAACGGATACGCAGTATTTT.